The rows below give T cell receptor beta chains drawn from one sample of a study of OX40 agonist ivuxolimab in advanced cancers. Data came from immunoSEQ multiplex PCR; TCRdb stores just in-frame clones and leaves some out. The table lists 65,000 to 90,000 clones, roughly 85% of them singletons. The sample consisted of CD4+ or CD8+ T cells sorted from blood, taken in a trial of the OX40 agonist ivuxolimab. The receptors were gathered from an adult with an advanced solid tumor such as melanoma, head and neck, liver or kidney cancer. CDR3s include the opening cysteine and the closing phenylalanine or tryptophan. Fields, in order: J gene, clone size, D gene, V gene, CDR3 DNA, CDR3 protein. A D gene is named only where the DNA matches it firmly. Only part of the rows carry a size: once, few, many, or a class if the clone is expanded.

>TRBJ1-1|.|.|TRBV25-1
TGTGCCAGCACCCAGACCCTTGGTAGCGGGGGGCCTTTCTTT
CASTQTLGSGGPFF
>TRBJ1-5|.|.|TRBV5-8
TGTGCCAGCAGCTTATATGGGGCGAGCAATCAGCCCCAGCATTTT
CASSLYGASNQPQHF
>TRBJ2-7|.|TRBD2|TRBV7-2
TGTGCCAGCAGCCCCCTGGGCGGGGGGTACGAGCAGTACTTC
CASSPLGGGYEQYF
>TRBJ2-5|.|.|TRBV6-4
TGTGCCAGCAGTGACTCTCCCCCCGGACAGCTTCAAGAGACCCAGTACTTC
CASSDSPPGQLQETQYF
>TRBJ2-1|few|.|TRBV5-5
TGTGCCAGCAGCTTGCTGGGAGAATCCTACAATGAGCAGTTCTTC
CASSLLGESYNEQFF
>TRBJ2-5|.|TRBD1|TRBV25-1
TGTGCCAGCAGTGCGATACAGGGGGGAGAGACCCAGTACTTC
CASSAIQGGETQYF
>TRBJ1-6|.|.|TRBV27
TGTGCCAGCAGTTCCGCGGACAGTAATAATTCACCCCTCCACTTT
CASSSADSNNSPLHF
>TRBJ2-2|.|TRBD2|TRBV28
TGTGCCAGCAGTTTAGGGAGGGCTCGGACCGGGGAGCTGTTTTTT
CASSLGRARTGELFF
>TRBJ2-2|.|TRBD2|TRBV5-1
TGCGCCAGCAGCTTGGTTGGTGCACCCGGACTAGGGATCGGGGAGCTGTTTTTT
CASSLVGAPGLGIGELFF
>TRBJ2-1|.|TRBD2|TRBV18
TGTGCCAGCTCACCGATAGCGGGAGAAAGTTTCTTC
CASSPIAGESFF
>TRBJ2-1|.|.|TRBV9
TGTGCCAGCAGCGTAGGGAACTCCTACAATGAGCAGTTCTTC
CASSVGNSYNEQFF
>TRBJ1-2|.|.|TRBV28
TGTGCCAGCAGTTTAATCAGCTATGGCTACACCTTC
CASSLISYGYTF
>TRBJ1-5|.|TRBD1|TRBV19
TGTGCCAGTAGCCGGGGGGACAGGGGAAATCAGCCCCAGCATTTT
CASSRGDRGNQPQHF
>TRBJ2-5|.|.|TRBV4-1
TGCGCCAGCAGCCAGGGGGGGGGCGGGCAGTCAGAGACCCAGTACTTC
CASSQGGGGQSETQYF
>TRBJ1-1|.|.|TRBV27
TGTGCCAGCAGTTTAAAGGGGCTACGAGGGGGACTGAACACTGAAGCTTTCTTT
CASSLKGLRGGLNTEAFF
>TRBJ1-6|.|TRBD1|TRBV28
TGTGCCAGTCAGACAGGGCCCATTAATAATTCACCCCTCCACTTT
CASQTGPINNSPLHF
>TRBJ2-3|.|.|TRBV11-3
TGTGCCAGCAGCTTAGATCTGTCAGATACGCAGTATTTT
CASSLDLSDTQYF
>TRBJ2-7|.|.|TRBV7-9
TGTGCCAGCAGCTTCCCCGACAGGAGAAACTACGAGCAGTACTTC
CASSFPDRRNYEQYF
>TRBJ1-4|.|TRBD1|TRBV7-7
TGTGCTAGCAGCTTGGGGACCGGGACAGGAAATGAAAAACTGTTTTTT
CASSLGTGTGNEKLFF
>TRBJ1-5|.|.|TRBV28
TGTGCCAGCAGTCTACCGAACGGGGGGGGTAGAGGGCAGCCCCAGCATTTT
CASSLPNGGGRGQPQHF
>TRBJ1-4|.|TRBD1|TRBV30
TGTGCCTGGAACCGGGACAGGGGGCTAGGTGAAAAACTGTTTTTT
CAWNRDRGLGEKLFF
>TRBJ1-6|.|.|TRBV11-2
TGTGCTAGCAGCTTAGAGGGGCAGGGTAGTCCACCCCTCCACTTT
CASSLEGQGSPPLHF